These 29 T cell receptor beta chains originate from one sample sequenced in a study of resident and recirculating memory T cells in vitiligo (dated by TCRdb to 2016 to 2018). The library came from the immunoSEQ multiplex PCR assay. Entries here come from immuneACCESS through TCRdb and include only in-frame sequences with V and J called. Some clones fail to appear in such tables; in the studies checked, an unresolved V gene covers under half of the shortfall, and the cause of the remainder is unknown. The sample records about 76,000 clones, about 90% of which are singletons. Of the sample, more than 4.5% falls within the top ten clones. Sequenced: blood. These receptors all stem from a male donor with vitiligo.

This rearrangement joins TRBV30 to TRBJ2-5; TRBD2 matches at 8 bases. CDR3 length equals 15 residues. Germline V lookup: CDR1 GTSNPN, CDR2 SVGIG (reference sequence). V lost 4 bases, J lost 5 bases, and 12 bases stayed unmatched. The CDR3 DNA reads as TGTGCCTGGACTGGTTTTGGCGGGAGGAAGGAGACCCAGTACTTC. Its translation is CAWTGFGGRKETQYF.

This chain links TRBV10-3 with TRBJ2-6; TRBD2 matches 8 bases. The germline gives CDR1 ENHRY, CDR2 SYGVKD. CDR3 size: 16 residues. The V segment lost 6 bases and the J segment 4 bases; nucleotides outside the gene matches: 8. CDR3 protein: CAIRSSGGFGANVLTF. As DNA, the CDR3 is TGTGCCATCAGGTCCTCGGGGGGGTTCGGGGCCAACGTCCTGACTTTC.

The DNA of the CDR3 is TGTGCCAGCAGCCGGGACAGGACCCCCAGAGGGGAGACCCAGTACTTC. Amino acid sequence: CASSRDRTPRGETQYF. The chain couples TRBV2 to TRBJ2-5; 8 nucleotides agree with TRBD1. Germline CDR1 is SNHLY and CDR2 is FYNNEI. The CDR3 runs 16 residues. After removal of 6 bases from V and 5 bases from J, the junction contained 14 bases not matched to a gene.

CDR3 in DNA: TGTGCCAGCAGCGTAGGGGGGGTTCTGAACACTGAAGCTTTCTTT. Encoded protein: CASSVGGVLNTEAFF. The chain combines TRBV9 with TRBJ1-1, with D tentatively TRBD1 (5 bases). The CDR3 spans 15 residues. Germline-derived CDR1 and CDR2 are SGDLS and YYNGEE. The V end lost 0 bases, the J end lost 0 bases, and 9 bases lay between the germline ends.

The chain is built from TRBV11-2 and TRBJ2-3; possibly TRBD2 for D (5 bases). This CDR3 has 13 residues. Trimming took off 7 bases at V and 2 bases at J, with 10 bases between the two ends. The germline V gene encodes CDR1 SGHAT and CDR2 FQNNGV. The CDR3 nucleotides read TGTGCCAGCACCCCACTAGTCACAGATACGCAGTATTTT. As protein: CASTPLVTDTQYF.

The rearrangement links TRBV30 to TRBJ2-4; D is perhaps TRBD1 (8 bases). Trimming cost V 2 bases and J 8 bases, with 19 bases left between them. The germline gives CDR1 GTSNPN, CDR2 SVGIG (reference sequence). CDR3 length equals 15 residues. The CDR3 DNA sequence: TGTGCCTGGAGTTACGGACAGGGTGCGGGGGACATTCAGTACTTC. Encoded protein: CAWSYGQGAGDIQYF.

The chain carries TRBV5-1 and TRBJ1-6; the D gene is possibly TRBD1 (5 bases). The V end was cut by 0 bases, the J end by 6 bases, with 19 bases between. The germline CDR1 and CDR2 sequences are SGHRS and YFSETQ. This CDR3 spans 18 amino acids. CDR3 loop: CASSLGDFSGGRNSPLHF. CDR3 bases: TGCGCCAGCAGCTTGGGGGACTTTTCGGGGGGACGTAATTCACCCCTCCACTTT.

V is TRBV5-1 and J is TRBJ1-1; TRBD1 matches 8 bases. This CDR3 spans 15 amino acids. CDR1 and CDR2 (germline): SGHRS, YFSETQ. V trimming: 5 bases; J trimming: 5 bases; junction bases outside the gene matches: 11. CDR3 sequence (DNA): TGCGCCAGCAGAGAGAGCCCAGGGGGCGGGACTGAAGCTTTCTTT. Translated: CASRESPGGGTEAFF.

The V and J genes are TRBV25-1 and TRBJ2-1; TRBD1 might be the D (5 bases). Germline V CDR1 and CDR2: MGHDK, SYGVNS. This CDR3 region has 14 residues. The ends were cut back, 1 base at V and 6 bases at J, with 10 bases in the middle. CDR3 in DNA: TGTGCCAGCAGTGAATTGAAGGGGCTCAATGAGCAGTTCTTC. Residues: CASSELKGLNEQFF.

The chain employs TRBV4-2 and TRBJ2-5, with TRBD2 matching 11 bases. The CDR3 totals 17 residues. Germline V gene data show CDR1 as LGHNA and CDR2 as YNFKEQ. Germline trimming cut 3 bases from V and 4 bases from J; bases unmatched to any gene: 10. Here the CDR3 DNA reads TGTGCCAGCAGCCATTCCCCAGGAGGGACTAGCGGAGAGACCCAGTACTTC. Amino acids: CASSHSPGGTSGETQYF.

V usage is TRBV7-9 and J usage is TRBJ2-1; D might be TRBD2 (6 bases). The CDR3 is 17 residues long. The germline V gene has CDR1 SEHNR and CDR2 FQNEAQ (reference sequence). Trimming took off 1 base at V and 4 bases at J, with 17 bases between the two ends. CDR3 amino acids: CASSLVGRPGIYNEQFF. Here the CDR3 DNA reads TGTGCCAGCAGCTTAGTTGGGAGGCCGGGAATATACAATGAGCAGTTCTTC.

The V gene is TRBV7-9, the J gene TRBJ1-2; D is unclear. V was trimmed by 5 bases and J by 4 bases, leaving 8 bases between them. This CDR3 is built from 12 residues. Germline assignment: CDR1 SEHNR and CDR2 FQNEAQ (reference sequence). The CDR3: CASSRGGYGYTF. The CDR3 nucleotides read TGTGCCAGCAGCCGGGGAGGCTATGGCTACACCTTC.

In this sample, this clone turned up once. The V gene is TRBV7-9, the J gene TRBJ2-3; 9 positions match TRBD2. Per the germline V gene, CDR1 is SEHNR and CDR2 is FQNEAQ (reference sequence). The V and J ends lost 5 bases and 1 base, in that order; junction bases with no gene match: 7. This CDR3 region has 16 residues. CDR3 amino acids: CASSGGLARGTDTQYF. The CDR3 DNA follows: TGTGCCAGCAGCGGCGGACTAGCGAGGGGCACAGATACGCAGTATTTT.

The CDR3 loop is CASSAHRGGDGQPQHF. In DNA, the CDR3 is TGTGCCAGCAGTGCACACCGAGGGGGGGACGGTCAGCCCCAGCATTTT. V usage is TRBV28 and J usage is TRBJ1-5; possibly TRBD1 for D (6 bases). Germline V gene sequence: CDR1 MDHEN, CDR2 SYDVKM. The CDR3 extends over 16 amino acids. V was pared by 5 bases and J by 6 bases, with 20 bases between.

The chain employs TRBV27 and TRBJ2-7, with D possibly TRBD2 on 5 matching bases. The germline CDR1 and CDR2 sequences are MNHEY and SMNVEV (reference sequence). The CDR3 extends over 15 amino acids. Trimming shortened V by 3 bases and J by 7 bases, and 19 bases separated the two germline ends. The chain's CDR3 is CASSFSLTPSGEQYF. In nucleotides, the CDR3 is TGTGCCAGCAGTTTCAGCCTAACTCCTTCGGGAGAGCAGTACTTC.

The gene calls are TRBV28 and TRBJ2-1, with 12 bases fitting TRBD2. The CDR3 has 23 amino acids. With V trimmed by 4 bases and J by 6 bases, 28 bases remained unmatched. Germline V gene data show CDR1 as MDHEN and CDR2 as SYDVKM. The CDR3 sequence: CASSSDPSGRALLPPTRLNEQFF. As DNA, the CDR3 is TGTGCCAGCAGTTCCGATCCTAGCGGGAGGGCCTTACTGCCCCCGACTCGGCTCAATGAGCAGTTCTTC.

The chain combines TRBV28 with TRBJ1-5; TRBD1 agrees at 9 bases. CDR3 length: 15 amino acids. Germline-derived CDR1 and CDR2 are MDHEN and SYDVKM. The V and J ends lost 6 bases and 7 bases, in that order; junction bases with no gene match: 10. CDR3 loop: CASRLTGGPIQPQHF. As DNA, the CDR3 is TGTGCCAGCAGGCTTACAGGGGGCCCGATCCAGCCCCAGCATTTT.

This clone was counted a few times. The V gene is TRBV9, the J gene TRBJ2-7; D perhaps matches TRBD2 (5 bases). The CDR3 is made up of 15 amino acids. Germline V gives CDR1 SGDLS, CDR2 YYNGEE. The V end lost 0 bases, the J end lost 2 bases, and 12 bases lay between the germline ends. Here the CDR3 reads CASSVDGVSPYEQYF. CDR3 nucleotides: TGTGCCAGCAGCGTAGACGGGGTATCCCCCTACGAGCAGTACTTC.

The chain is built from TRBV18 and TRBJ2-3, with TRBD1 matching over 9 bases. The V and J ends lost 6 bases and 5 bases, in that order; junction bases with no gene match: 6. The CDR3 spans 14 residues. Germline-derived CDR1 and CDR2 are KGHSH and LQKENI. The CDR3 here is CASSLQGAGDTQYF. CDR3 in DNA: TGTGCCAGCTCGCTACAGGGGGCGGGAGATACGCAGTATTTT.

In this sample, this clone turned up a few times. This chain connects TRBV6-5 to TRBJ1-1; no clear D. CDR1 and CDR2 (germline): MNHEY, SVGAGI. The CDR3 consists of 13 residues. Deletions cut 7 bases from V and 4 bases from J, with 13 bases between. Here the CDR3 DNA reads TGTGCCAGCACTCCTCTGAGGGCCACTGAAGCTTTCTTT. Its translation is CASTPLRATEAFF.

This sequence joins TRBV28 and TRBJ2-3, with 13 positions matching TRBD2. The V segment lost 6 bases and the J segment 4 bases; nucleotides outside the gene matches: 10. The V gene's germline CDR1 is MDHEN and CDR2 SYDVKM. The CDR3 has 17 amino acids. CDR3 sequence reads: CASRVTGLAGMADTQYF. In nucleotides, the CDR3 is TGTGCCAGCAGGGTTACGGGACTAGCGGGAATGGCAGATACGCAGTATTTT.

J is TRBJ1-1 and V is TRBV13; D unresolved. Germline V gives CDR1 PRHDT, CDR2 FYEKMQ (reference sequence). The CDR3 spans 15 residues. V was shortened by 0 bases and J by 0 bases, with 8 bases between the two germline ends. CDR3 nucleotides: TGTGCCAGCAGCTTAGGGGCTCAAGTGAACACTGAAGCTTTCTTT. Its protein product is CASSLGAQVNTEAFF. The full variable domain, in which reference TRBV13 and TRBJ1-1 provide the parts outside the CDR3, is AAGVIQSPRHLIKEKRETATLKCYPIPRHDTVYWYQQGPGQDPQFLISFYEKMQSDKGSIPDRFSAQQFSDYHSELNMSSLELGDSALYFCASSLGAQVNTEAFFGQGTRLTVV.

The rearrangement uses TRBV28 and TRBJ2-2, with TRBD2 identical over 13 bases. The CDR3 covers 18 residues. V lost 5 bases and J lost 6; bases outside the gene matches: 12. In germline, CDR1 is MDHEN, CDR2 SYDVKM. This CDR3 is CASSSGLAGEVGAGELFF. The CDR3, as DNA: TGTGCCAGCAGTAGCGGACTAGCGGGAGAAGTGGGGGCCGGGGAGCTGTTTTTT.

This chain connects TRBV9 to TRBJ2-7, with TRBD2 matching 10 bases. J gave up 3 bases and V 0 bases, and 6 bases lay outside the gene matches. Germline V gene sequence: CDR1 SGDLS, CDR2 YYNGEE. CDR3 length equals 16 residues. The CDR3 region is CASSVASSGSFYEQYF. The DNA of the CDR3 is TGTGCCAGCAGCGTAGCCTCTAGCGGGAGTTTCTACGAGCAGTACTTC.

This clone has more than one count but fewer than ten. The chain couples TRBV19 to TRBJ1-1, with TRBD1 identical over 8 bases. The germline V gene has CDR1 LNHDA and CDR2 SQIVND (reference sequence). The V segment lost 3 bases and the J segment 2 bases; nucleotides outside the gene matches: 8. The CDR3 spans 16 residues. CDR3 protein: CASSIGVTGANTEAFF. Here the CDR3 DNA reads TGTGCCAGTAGTATCGGCGTGACAGGGGCCAACACTGAAGCTTTCTTT.

This clone was seen only a few times. The gene calls are TRBV6-4 and TRBJ1-5; a possible D gene is TRBD1 (5 bases). The CDR3 contains 13 residues. Germline V gives CDR1 MRHNA, CDR2 SNTAGT. The germline V and J ends were trimmed by 2 bases and 6 bases, with 8 bases remaining between them. CDR3 sequence: CASSDGQGQPQHF. The CDR3 DNA reads as TGTGCCAGCAGTGACGGGCAGGGTCAGCCCCAGCATTTT.

This clone was seen just once. This chain uses TRBV30 with TRBJ1-6; D ambiguous. This CDR3 has 11 residues. V gave up 0 bases and J gave up 11 bases, with 5 bases separating them. Germline loops: CDR1 GTSNPN, CDR2 SVGIG (reference sequence). The CDR3 DNA follows: TGTGCCTGGAGTGTTGGGCCACCCCTCCACTTT. Encoded protein: CAWSVGPPLHF.

This clone was found a few times. The genes are TRBV6-5 and TRBJ1-1; TRBD1 matches at 10 bases. In germline, CDR1 is MNHEY, CDR2 SVGAGI. The CDR3 contains 14 residues. V dropped 10 bases and J dropped 4; count of bases not matched to a gene: 9. As DNA, the CDR3 is TGTGCCACCAGGGACAGGGGAGCCCTCACTGAAGCTTTCTTT. Amino acids: CATRDRGALTEAFF.

J is TRBJ2-2 and V is TRBV9; 10 nucleotides line up with TRBD2. CDR1 SGDLS and CDR2 YYNGEE come from the germline V gene. J lost 7 bases, V lost 1 base, and 4 bases had no gene match. CDR3 size: 15 residues. The CDR3 region is CASSVLAGVSGELFF. In DNA form, the CDR3 reads TGTGCCAGCAGCGTACTAGCGGGAGTTAGCGGGGAGCTGTTTTTT.